This T cell receptor beta chain was captured by sequencing in a study of regulatory T cells in long-lasting Graves disease. Points from the study as a whole: Persistent disease favored TRBV28, TRBJ1-2 and TRBJ2-5.

iRepertoire HTBI primers and Arm-PCR of CDR3 regions built TCR beta libraries. In TCRdb, the multiplex PCR reads were re-called with MiXCR into one record per CDR3 protein. Among 350,000 to 500,000 distinct CDR3 sequences listed, 20% to 25% were seen once. As to time point: persistent/refractory GD, antithyroid drugs over 5 years with positive TRAb. There was RNA extracted from PBMCs, and the TCR library was made from it. At least ten counts were recorded for this clonotype. What it recognizes is unknown. This CDR3 has 12 amino acids. Looked up from germline, CDR1 is MNHNS and CDR2 is SASEGT. Trimming took off 8 bases at V and 10 bases at J, with 17 bases between the two ends.

The V gene is TRBV6-1, the J gene TRBJ1-1, with D maybe TRBD1 (5 bases). This specimen was peripheral blood mononuclear cells (PBMCs), taken when the disease was refractory, from a patient treated with antithyroid drugs. The clonotype originates from a female donor with Graves disease. The CDR3 nucleotides read TGTGCCAGCTTACGACAGACGGTTGGAGCTTTCTTT. Translated: CASLRQTVGAFF.